These T cell receptor beta chains were read from a single sample in a study of control samples from healthy donors and cancer patients. Assay used: immunoSEQ multiplex PCR; TCRdb lists only in-frame clones, some missing. The table records 130,000 to 150,000 clones, under 95% of them present only once. Sequenced sample: blood. All receptors derive from a man aged 18-30 years in good health. Each CDR3 is given with its conserved first and last residue. A D gene is named only where the DNA matches it firmly. Rows give clone size only sometimes, using once, few, many, or a class for an expanded clone.

TRBJ2-7,NA,NA,TRBV3-1/TRBV3-2,TGTGCCAGCAGCCAAGATCCCTGGGAACCGCACATTTACGAGCAGTACTTC,CASSQDPWEPHIYEQYF
TRBJ2-6,NA,NA,TRBV6-1,TGTGCCAGCAGTGAAGCGCTTCTTCGGTTCTCTGGGGCCAACGTCCTGACTTTC,CASSEALLRFSGANVLTF
TRBJ1-2,few,NA,TRBV19,TGTGCCAGTAGTATTCAGGGACCCACAACTAACTATGGCTACACCTTC,CASSIQGPTTNYGYTF
TRBJ2-5,NA,TRBD2,TRBV19,TGTGCCAGTAGGTCTGGCGGGGGGGCGGGACGAGAGACCCAGTACTTC,CASRSGGGAGRETQYF
TRBJ1-2,NA,TRBD1,TRBV4-3,TGCGCCAGCAGCCACATAGACAGGGACGATGGCTACACCTTC,CASSHIDRDDGYTF
TRBJ2-1,NA,NA,TRBV30,TGTGCCTGGAGCAGGGGGGGCTTCGATGAGCAGTTCTTC,CAWSRGGFDEQFF
TRBJ2-3,NA,NA,TRBV5-4,TGTGCCAGCAGCTTAGATTTATTAGATACGCAGTATTTT,CASSLDLLDTQYF
TRBJ2-5,NA,NA,TRBV3-1/TRBV3-2,TGTGCCAGCAGCCCCTCCCCAGATTTGATGGAGACCCAGTACTTC,CASSPSPDLMETQYF
TRBJ2-2,once,NA,TRBV28,TGTGCCAGCAGGCCTCGACAGTACACCGGGGAGCTGTTTTTT,CASRPRQYTGELFF
TRBJ1-1,NA,NA,TRBV30,TGTGCCTGGGAACAGGGTAGGGCTGAAGCTTTCTTT,CAWEQGRAEAFF
TRBJ1-5,NA,NA,TRBV27,TGTGCCAGCAGACCTCAGTTTTTAGGTGACGGGGAACAGCCCCAGCATTTT,CASRPQFLGDGEQPQHF
TRBJ1-2,NA,NA,TRBV27,TGTGCCAGCAGTTTCGGGCCTAACTATGGCTACACCTTC,CASSFGPNYGYTF
TRBJ2-7,NA,NA,TRBV6-5,TGTGCCAGCAGATCTGACCCGGCAGGGCCCTACGAGCAGTACTTC,CASRSDPAGPYEQYF
TRBJ2-3,NA,NA,TRBV9,TGTGCCAGCAGCGTAAAGTCCGATACGCAGTATTTT,CASSVKSDTQYF
TRBJ1-2,NA,NA,TRBV6-5,TGTGCCAGCAGTTACAGACCTTCGTTCTATGGCTACACCTTC,CASSYRPSFYGYTF
TRBJ1-1,NA,TRBD1,TRBV4-2,TGTGCCAGCAGTACAGGGGGTGAGGTTACTGAAGCTTTCTTT,CASSTGGEVTEAFF